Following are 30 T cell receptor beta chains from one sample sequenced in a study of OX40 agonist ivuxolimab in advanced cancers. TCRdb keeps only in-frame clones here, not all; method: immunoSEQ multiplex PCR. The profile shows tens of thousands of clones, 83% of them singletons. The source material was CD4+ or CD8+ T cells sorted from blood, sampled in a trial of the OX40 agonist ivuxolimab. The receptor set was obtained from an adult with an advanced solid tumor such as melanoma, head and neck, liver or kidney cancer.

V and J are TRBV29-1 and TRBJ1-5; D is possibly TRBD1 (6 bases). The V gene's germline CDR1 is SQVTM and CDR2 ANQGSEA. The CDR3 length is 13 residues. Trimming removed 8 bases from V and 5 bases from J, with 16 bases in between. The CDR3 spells CSRTAGGHQPQHF. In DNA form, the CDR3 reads TGCAGCAGAACGGCTGGGGGGCATCAGCCCCAGCATTTT.

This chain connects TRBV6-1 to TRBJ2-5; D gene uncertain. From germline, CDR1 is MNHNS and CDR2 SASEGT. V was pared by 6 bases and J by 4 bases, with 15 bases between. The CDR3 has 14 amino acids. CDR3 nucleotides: TGTGCCAGCAGGGCAGTTAGCCTTGGAGAGACCCAGTACTTC. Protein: CASRAVSLGETQYF.

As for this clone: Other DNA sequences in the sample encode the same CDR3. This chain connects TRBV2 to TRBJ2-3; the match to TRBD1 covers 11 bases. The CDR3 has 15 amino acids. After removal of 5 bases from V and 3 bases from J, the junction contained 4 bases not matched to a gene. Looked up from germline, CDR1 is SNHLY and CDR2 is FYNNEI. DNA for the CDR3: TGTGCCAGCAGTCCCGGACAGGGGGCAACAGATACGCAGTATTTT. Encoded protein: CASSPGQGATDTQYF.

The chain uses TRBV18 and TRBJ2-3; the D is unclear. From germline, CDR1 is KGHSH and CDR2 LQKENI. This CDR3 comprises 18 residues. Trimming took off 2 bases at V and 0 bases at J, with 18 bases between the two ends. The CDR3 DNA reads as TGTGCCAGCTCACCATTACCACCTGGAGCTACTAGCACAGATACGCAGTATTTT. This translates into CASSPLPPGATSTDTQYF. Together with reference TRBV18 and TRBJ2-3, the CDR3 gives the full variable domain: NAGVMQNPRHLVRRRGQEARLRCSPMKGHSHVYWYRQLPEEGLKFMVYLQKENIIDESGMPKERFSAEFPKEGPSILRIQQVVRGDSAAYFCASSPLPPGATSTDTQYFGPGTRLTVL.

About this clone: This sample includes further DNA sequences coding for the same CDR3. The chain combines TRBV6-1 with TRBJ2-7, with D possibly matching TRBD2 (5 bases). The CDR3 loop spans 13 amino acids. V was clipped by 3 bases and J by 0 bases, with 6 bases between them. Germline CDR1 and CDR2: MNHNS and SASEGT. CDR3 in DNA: TGTGCCAGCAGTGATCGGGGCTCCTACGAGCAGTACTTC. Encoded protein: CASSDRGSYEQYF.

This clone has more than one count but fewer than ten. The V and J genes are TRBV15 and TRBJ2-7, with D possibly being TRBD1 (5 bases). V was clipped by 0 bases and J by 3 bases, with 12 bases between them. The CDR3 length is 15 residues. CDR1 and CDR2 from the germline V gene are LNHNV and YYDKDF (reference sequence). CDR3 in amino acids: CATSRDPAGLYEQYF. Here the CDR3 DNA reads TGTGCCACCAGCAGAGATCCGGCAGGGCTCTACGAGCAGTACTTC.

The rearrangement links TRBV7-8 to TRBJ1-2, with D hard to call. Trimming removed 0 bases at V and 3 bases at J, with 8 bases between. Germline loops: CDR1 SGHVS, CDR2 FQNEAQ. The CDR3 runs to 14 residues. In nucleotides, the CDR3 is TGTGCCAGCAGCTTAGCAGGGTCTTACTATGGCTACACCTTC. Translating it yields CASSLAGSYYGYTF.

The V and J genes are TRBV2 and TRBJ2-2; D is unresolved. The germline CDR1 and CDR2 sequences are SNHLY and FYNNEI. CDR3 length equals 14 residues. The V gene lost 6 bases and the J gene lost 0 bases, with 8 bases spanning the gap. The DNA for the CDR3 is TGTGCCAGCAGGGCATGGGCGAACACCGGGGAGCTGTTTTTT. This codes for CASRAWANTGELFF.

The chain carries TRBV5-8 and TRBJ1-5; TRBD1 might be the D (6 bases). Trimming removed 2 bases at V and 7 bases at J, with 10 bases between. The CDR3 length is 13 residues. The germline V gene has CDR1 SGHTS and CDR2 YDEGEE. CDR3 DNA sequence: TGTGCCAGCAGCTTAGACAGGTACCAGCCCCAGCATTTT. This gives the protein CASSLDRYQPQHF.

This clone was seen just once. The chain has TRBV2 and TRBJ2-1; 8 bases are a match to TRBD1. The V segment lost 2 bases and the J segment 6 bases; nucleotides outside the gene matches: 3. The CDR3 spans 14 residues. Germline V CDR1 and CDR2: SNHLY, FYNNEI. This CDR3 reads CASSEQGAFNEQFF. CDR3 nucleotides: TGTGCCAGCAGTGAACAGGGGGCGTTCAATGAGCAGTTCTTC.

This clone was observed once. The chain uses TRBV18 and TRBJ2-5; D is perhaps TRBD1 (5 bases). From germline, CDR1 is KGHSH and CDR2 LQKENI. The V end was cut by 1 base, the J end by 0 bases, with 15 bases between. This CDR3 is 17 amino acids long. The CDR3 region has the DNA TGTGCCAGCTCACCACAGGGAAGGGCAGGGCACCAAGAGACCCAGTACTTC. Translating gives CASSPQGRAGHQETQYF.

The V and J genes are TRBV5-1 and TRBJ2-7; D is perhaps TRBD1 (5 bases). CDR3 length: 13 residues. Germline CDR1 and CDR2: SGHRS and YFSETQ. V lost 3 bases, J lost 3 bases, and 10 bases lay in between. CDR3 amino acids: CASSYSGNYEQYF. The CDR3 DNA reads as TGCGCCAGCAGCTACTCAGGGAACTACGAGCAGTACTTC.

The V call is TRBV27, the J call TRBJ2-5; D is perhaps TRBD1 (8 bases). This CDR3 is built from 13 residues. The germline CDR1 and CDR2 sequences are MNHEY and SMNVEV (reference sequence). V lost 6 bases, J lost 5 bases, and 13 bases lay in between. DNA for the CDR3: TGTGCCAGCAGCAACAGGGGGGGGGAGACCCAGTACTTC. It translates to CASSNRGGETQYF.

The CDR3, as DNA: TGCAGTGTCCCCACCTACAATGAGCAGTTCTTC. Encoded protein: CSVPTYNEQFF. V gene TRBV20-1 combines with J gene TRBJ2-1; D is unresolved. V was clipped by 7 bases and J by 2 bases, with 6 bases between them. Germline V CDR1 and CDR2: DFQATT, SNEGSKA (reference sequence). The CDR3 consists of 11 residues.

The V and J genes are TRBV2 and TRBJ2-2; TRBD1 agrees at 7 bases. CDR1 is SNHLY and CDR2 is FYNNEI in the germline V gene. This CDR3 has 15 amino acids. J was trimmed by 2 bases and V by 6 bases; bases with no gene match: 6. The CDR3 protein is CASRRGTVNTGELFF. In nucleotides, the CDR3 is TGTGCCAGCAGGAGGGGGACAGTTAACACCGGGGAGCTGTTTTTT.

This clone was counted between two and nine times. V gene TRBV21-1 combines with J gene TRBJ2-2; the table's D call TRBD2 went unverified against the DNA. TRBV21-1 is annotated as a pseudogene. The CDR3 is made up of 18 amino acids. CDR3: CASSKRPSEGAPPGELFF. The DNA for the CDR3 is TGTGCCAGCAGCAAAAGGCCTAGCGAAGGGGCCCCACCCGGGGAGCTGTTTTTT.

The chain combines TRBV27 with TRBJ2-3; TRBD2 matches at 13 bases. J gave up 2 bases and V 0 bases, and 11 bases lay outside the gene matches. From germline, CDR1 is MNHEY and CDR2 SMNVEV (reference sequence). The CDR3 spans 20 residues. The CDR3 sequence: CASSLSILGLAGAFTDTQYF. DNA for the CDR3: TGTGCCAGCAGTTTATCGATCCTCGGACTAGCGGGGGCATTCACAGATACGCAGTATTTT.

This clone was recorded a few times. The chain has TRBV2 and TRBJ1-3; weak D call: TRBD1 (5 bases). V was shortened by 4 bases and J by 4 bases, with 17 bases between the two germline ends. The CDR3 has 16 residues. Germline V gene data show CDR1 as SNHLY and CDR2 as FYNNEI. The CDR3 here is CASSAVRGTGGNTIYF. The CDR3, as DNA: TGTGCCAGCAGTGCCGTGCGGGGCACGGGGGGAAACACCATATATTTT.

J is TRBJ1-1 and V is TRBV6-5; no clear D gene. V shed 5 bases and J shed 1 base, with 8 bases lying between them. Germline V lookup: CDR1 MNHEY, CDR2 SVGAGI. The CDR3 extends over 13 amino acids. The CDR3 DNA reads TGTGCCAGCAGTACTTCAGGGAACACTGAAGCTTTCTTT. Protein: CASSTSGNTEAFF.

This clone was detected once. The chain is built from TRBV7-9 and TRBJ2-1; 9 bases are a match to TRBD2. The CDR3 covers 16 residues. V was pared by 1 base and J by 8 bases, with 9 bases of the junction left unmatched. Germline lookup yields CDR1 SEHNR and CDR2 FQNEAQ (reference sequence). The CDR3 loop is CASSLGGGAGEDEQFF. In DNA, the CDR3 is TGTGCCAGCAGCTTAGGCGGGGGGGCAGGGGAGGATGAGCAGTTCTTC.

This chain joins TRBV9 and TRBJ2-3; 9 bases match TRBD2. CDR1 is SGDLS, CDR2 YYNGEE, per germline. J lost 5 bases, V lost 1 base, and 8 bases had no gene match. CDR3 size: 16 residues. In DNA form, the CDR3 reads TGTGCCAGCAGCGTATCGGCGGGGGGGCCAGTAGATACGCAGTATTTT. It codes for CASSVSAGGPVDTQYF.

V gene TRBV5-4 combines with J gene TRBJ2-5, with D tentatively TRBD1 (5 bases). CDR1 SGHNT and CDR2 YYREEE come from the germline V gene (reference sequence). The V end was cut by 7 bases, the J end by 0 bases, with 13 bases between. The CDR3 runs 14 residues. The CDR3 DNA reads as TGTGCCAGCGGTGGGGCTAGGAACCAAGAGACCCAGTACTTC. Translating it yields CASGGARNQETQYF.

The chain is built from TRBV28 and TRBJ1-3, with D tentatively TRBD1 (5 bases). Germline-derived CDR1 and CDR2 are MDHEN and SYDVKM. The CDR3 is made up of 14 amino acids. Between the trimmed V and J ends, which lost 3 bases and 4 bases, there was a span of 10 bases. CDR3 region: CASSFSGSGNTIYF. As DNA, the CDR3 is TGTGCCAGCAGTTTCTCAGGGAGCGGAAACACCATATATTTT.

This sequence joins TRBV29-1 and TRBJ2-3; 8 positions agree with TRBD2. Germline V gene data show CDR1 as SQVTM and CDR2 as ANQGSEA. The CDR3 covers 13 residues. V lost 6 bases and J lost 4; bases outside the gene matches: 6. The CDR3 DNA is TGCAGCGTCCCCCCGGGGGGGGCAGATACGCAGTATTTT. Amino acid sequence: CSVPPGGADTQYF.

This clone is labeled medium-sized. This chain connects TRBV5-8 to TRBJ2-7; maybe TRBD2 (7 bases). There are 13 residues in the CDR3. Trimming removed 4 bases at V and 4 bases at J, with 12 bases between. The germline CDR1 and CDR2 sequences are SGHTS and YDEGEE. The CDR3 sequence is CASSHREGYEQYF. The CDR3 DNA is TGTGCCAGCAGCCACAGGGAGGGATACGAGCAGTACTTC.

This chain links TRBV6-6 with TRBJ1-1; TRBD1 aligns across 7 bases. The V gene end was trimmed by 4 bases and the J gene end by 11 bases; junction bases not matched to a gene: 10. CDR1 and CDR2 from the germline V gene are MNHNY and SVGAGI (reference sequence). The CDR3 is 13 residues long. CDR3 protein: CASSSAGGGKAFF. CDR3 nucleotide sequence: TGTGCCAGCAGTTCAGCAGGGGGGGGTAAGGCTTTCTTT.

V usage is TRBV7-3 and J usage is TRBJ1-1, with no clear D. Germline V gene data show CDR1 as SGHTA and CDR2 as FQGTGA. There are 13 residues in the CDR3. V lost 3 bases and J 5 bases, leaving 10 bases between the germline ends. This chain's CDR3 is CASSFSGRTEAFF. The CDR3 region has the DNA TGTGCCAGCAGCTTTTCAGGACGGACTGAAGCTTTCTTT.

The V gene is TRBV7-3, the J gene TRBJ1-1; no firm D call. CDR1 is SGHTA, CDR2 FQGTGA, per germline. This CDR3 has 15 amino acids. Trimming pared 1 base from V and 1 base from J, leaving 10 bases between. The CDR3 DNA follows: TGTGCCAGCAGCTTAATTGCGGGAAGGAACACTGAAGCTTTCTTT. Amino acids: CASSLIAGRNTEAFF.

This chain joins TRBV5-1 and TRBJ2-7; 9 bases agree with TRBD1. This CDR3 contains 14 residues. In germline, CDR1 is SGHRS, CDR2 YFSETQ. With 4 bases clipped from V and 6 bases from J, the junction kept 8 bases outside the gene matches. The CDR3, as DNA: TGCGCCAGCAGCCCGACAGGGGGTCGGCTCGAGCAGTACTTC. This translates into CASSPTGGRLEQYF.

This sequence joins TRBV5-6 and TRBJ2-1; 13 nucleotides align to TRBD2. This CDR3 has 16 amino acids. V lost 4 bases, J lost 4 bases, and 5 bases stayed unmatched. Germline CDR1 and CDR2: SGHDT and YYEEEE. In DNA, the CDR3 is TGTGCCAGCAGCATCCGGACTAGCGGGGGTTACAATGAGCAGTTCTTC. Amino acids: CASSIRTSGGYNEQFF. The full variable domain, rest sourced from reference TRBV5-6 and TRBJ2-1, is DAGVTQSPTHLIKTRGQQVTLRCSPKSGHDTVSWYQQALGQGPQFIFQYYEEEERQRGNFPDRFSGHQFPNYSSELNVNALLLGDSALYLCASSIRTSGGYNEQFFGPGTRLTVL.